These 9 T cell receptor beta chains came from one sample sequenced in a study of blood T cell repertoires in COVID-19. Repertoires were generated with immunoSEQ multiplex PCR, while TCRdb's copy carries only in-frame clones and drops some. The table shows 300,000 to 400,000 clones, with 88% occurring only once. Sequenced: PBMCs or T cells enriched from blood (not recorded which). The receptor set was obtained from a woman between 25 and 40 years old with acute COVID-19.

The V and J genes are TRBV3-1 (or the pseudogene TRBV3-2) and TRBJ1-3; D is unresolved. The CDR3 contains 16 residues. V dropped 2 bases and J dropped 8 bases, with 19 bases sitting between them. Germline V CDR1 and CDR2: LGHDT, YNNKEL (reference sequence). CDR3 bases: TGTGCCAGCAGCCAATTCTCCACGCCGCTCGGGGACACCATATATTTT. It yields the protein CASSQFSTPLGDTIYF.

The V gene is TRBV24-1, the J gene TRBJ1-2; D not resolved. The CDR3 loop spans 12 amino acids. CDR1 is KGHDR and CDR2 is SFDVKD in the germline V gene. Trimming cost V 6 bases and J 7 bases, with 11 bases left between them. CDR3 bases: TGTGCCACCAGTCCAAGTCGGGGTGGCTACACCTTC. Protein sequence: CATSPSRGGYTF.

The chain couples TRBV9 to TRBJ1-4; no clear D gene. Trimming removed 0 bases from V and 3 bases from J, with 12 bases in between. Per the germline V gene, CDR1 is SGDLS and CDR2 is YYNGEE. This CDR3 is built from 16 residues. CDR3 bases: TGTGCCAGCAGCGTAGAGGGAGGACCAGCTAATGAAAAACTGTTTTTT. It yields the protein CASSVEGGPANEKLFF. Full variable domain (rest looked up from reference TRBV9 and TRBJ1-4): DSGVTQTPKHLITATGQRVTLRCSPRSGDLSVYWYQQSLDQGLQFLIQYYNGEERAKGNILERFSAQQFPDLHSELNLSSLELGDSALYFCASSVEGGPANEKLFFGSGTQLSVL.

Comments on this clone: Other nucleotide sequences in the sample specify the same CDR3. The chain uses TRBV18 and TRBJ2-7; 10 positions match TRBD1. The CDR3 runs to 15 residues. Germline trimming cut 3 bases from V and 1 base from J; bases unmatched to any gene: 3. The germline V gene encodes CDR1 KGHSH and CDR2 LQKENI. The CDR3 nucleotides are TGTGCCAGCTCACCCGGGACAGGGGCGTCCTACGAGCAGTACTTC. Translation gives CASSPGTGASYEQYF.

V and J are TRBV5-6 and TRBJ1-1; 7 bases match TRBD1. The length of the CDR3 is 19 residues. The V gene end was trimmed by 4 bases and the J gene end by 7 bases; junction bases not matched to a gene: 25. Germline V gene data show CDR1 as SGHDT and CDR2 as YYEEEE. CDR3 residues: CASSPTVRQGRTLQGEAFF. The CDR3 DNA reads TGTGCCAGCAGCCCGACCGTAAGACAGGGTCGGACCCTACAAGGTGAAGCTTTCTTT.

This clone was found once. This rearrangement joins TRBV27 to TRBJ1-5; D might be TRBD1 (6 bases). CDR3 length equals 17 residues. With 1 base removed from V and 5 bases from J, the gap between germline ends came to 18 bases. Germline V lookup: CDR1 MNHEY, CDR2 SMNVEV (reference sequence). The CDR3 DNA follows: TGTGCCAGCAGTTTATACCAAACGGGACAAGATTATCAGCCCCAGCATTTT. This gives the protein CASSLYQTGQDYQPQHF.

The rearrangement uses TRBV30 and TRBJ2-5; TRBD2 matches 14 bases. Trimming cost V 5 bases and J 5 bases; bases outside gene matches: 16. Germline assignment: CDR1 GTSNPN and CDR2 SVGIG (reference sequence). This CDR3 is 18 amino acids long. The CDR3 reads CAWGTYRTSGGSGETQYF. The CDR3 DNA follows: TGTGCCTGGGGGACCTACCGGACTAGCGGGGGGAGTGGGGAGACCCAGTACTTC.

This clone was recorded a few times. The rearrangement joins TRBV2 to TRBJ2-7, with TRBD1 matching 11 bases. CDR3 length: 15 residues. Germline V gene sequence: CDR1 SNHLY, CDR2 FYNNEI. Trimming cost V 8 bases and J 5 bases; bases outside gene matches: 11. CDR3 sequence reads: CASSRQRTGGHEQYF. The CDR3 DNA sequence: TGTGCCAGCTCCCGGCAGAGGACAGGGGGCCACGAGCAGTACTTC.

This chain links TRBV7-2 with TRBJ2-3, with 9 nucleotides matching TRBD1. CDR1 is SGHTA, CDR2 FQGNSA, per germline. Unmatched junction bases numbered 2, after V lost 1 base and J lost 3 bases. This CDR3 has 15 residues. Here the CDR3 reads CASSLVGTGTDTQYF. The CDR3 nucleotides are TGTGCCAGCAGCTTAGTCGGGACAGGGACAGATACGCAGTATTTT.